The 10 T cell receptor beta chains below come from one sample, sequenced in a study of immune heterogeneity within non-small cell lung tumors. TCR beta CDR3 amplification used multiplex PCR with 32 V and 13 J primers. TCRdb re-derived calls from the multiplex PCR reads in MiXCR, one entry per CDR3 protein. This table holds some 14,000 distinct CDR3 sequences, roughly 29% found once. For each sample, template was approximately 0.55 ug of bulk tumor genomic DNA. Multiple biopsies spaced far apart were taken from each primary tumor during surgery. Each patient presented with untreated, newly diagnosed non-small cell lung cancer and received curative surgery. Sequencing used lung tumor tissue. Receptors were obtained from a middle-aged man with non-small cell lung cancer.

The V gene is TRBV7-3, the J gene TRBJ2-1; D possibly corresponds to TRBD1 (6 bases). The V and J ends lost 4 bases and 9 bases respectively, with 7 bases between them. This CDR3 comprises 11 residues. CDR1 and CDR2 from the germline V gene are SGHTA and FQGTGA. The CDR3 DNA follows: TGTGCCAGCAGCTCAGGGGCTGAGCAGTTCTTC. Translated: CASSSGAEQFF.

This clonotype has just a few counts. The chain couples TRBV20-1 to TRBJ1-1, with a weak D call TRBD1 (6 bases). Germline lookup yields CDR1 DFQATT and CDR2 SNEGSKA (reference sequence). Trimming shortened V by 0 bases and J by 6 bases, and 17 bases separated the two germline ends. CDR3 length: 15 amino acids. CDR3 in DNA: TGCAGTGCTAGAGAGGGCAGGGGATCCCTCCCTGAAGCTTTCTTT. Translating gives CSAREGRGSLPEAFF.

This clonotype was found many times. The rearrangement links TRBV9 to TRBJ1-6; the D gene is possibly TRBD1 (5 bases). In germline, CDR1 is SGDLS, CDR2 YYNGEE. V lost 0 bases to trimming and J lost 9 bases, with 13 bases between them. The CDR3 contains 15 residues. The CDR3 region has the DNA TGTGCCAGCAGCGTAGAGGGACTCGAGGGTTCACCCCTCCACTTT. It specifies CASSVEGLEGSPLHF.

On this clonotype itself: A much larger clone lies a single base off, so this may be a read error. The CDR3 DNA reads as TGTGCCAGCAGCCAAGGAAGCGTAAACGGAGGGACCCAGTACTTC. Protein product: CASSQGSVNGGTQYF. The chain employs TRBV4-2 and TRBJ2-5; D is possibly TRBD2 (5 bases). The CDR3 is 15 amino acids. Per the germline V gene, CDR1 is LGHNA and CDR2 is YNFKEQ. Trimming took 1 base from V and 7 from J, leaving 16 bases between them.

A remark on this clonotype: Possible read error: a much larger clone is one base away. This chain links TRBV6-2 or TRBV6-3 with TRBJ2-7, with D possibly being TRBD1 or TRBD2 (5 bases each). In germline, CDR1 is MNHEY, CDR2 SVGEGT. The CDR3 runs to 12 residues. The CDR3 region is CASRSGPYDQYF. CDR3 coding DNA: TGTGCCAGCCGGTCGGGGCCTTACGATCAGTACTTC.

This clonotype was found many times. The gene calls are TRBV7-9 and TRBJ1-6; weak D call: TRBD1 (5 bases). V lost 3 bases and J lost 7, with 10 bases in between. Germline-derived CDR1 and CDR2 are SEHNR and FQNEAQ (reference sequence). The CDR3 length is 14 residues. The CDR3 nucleotides read TGTGCCAGCAGCTTGGTAGGGGCGAATTCACCCCTCCACTTT. This codes for CASSLVGANSPLHF.

Concerning this clonotype: This sequence may be a read error, since a much larger clone differs from it by one base. The chain uses TRBV7-2 and TRBJ2-7; 8 nucleotides match TRBD2. The junction had 13 bases not matched to a gene; V was cut back by 3 bases and J by 9 bases. The CDR3 contains 15 residues. CDR1 SGHTA and CDR2 FQGNSA come from the germline V gene. DNA of the CDR3: TGTGCCAGCAGCTTTGTTAGCAGCGGGAGAAACGTGCAGTACTTC. Translated, it gives CASSFVSSGRNVQYF. Drawing the rest from reference TRBV7-2 and TRBJ2-7, the complete variable domain is GAGVSQSPSNKVTEKGKDVELRCDPISGHTALYWYRQSLGQGLEFLIYFQGNSAPDKSGLPSDRFSAERTGGSVSTLTIQRTQQEDSAVYLCASSFVSSGRNVQYFGPGTRLTVT.

This clonotype has at least ten counts. The chain recombines TRBV7-9 with TRBJ2-3; the match to TRBD1 covers 8 bases. This CDR3 contains 15 residues. V trimming: 3 bases; J trimming: 2 bases; junction bases outside the gene matches: 4. Germline V CDR1 and CDR2: SEHNR, FQNEAQ (reference sequence). The CDR3 DNA sequence: TGTGCCAGCAGCTTGCGGGACAGGCACACAGATACGCAGTATTTT. This translates into CASSLRDRHTDTQYF. The entire variable domain, with the rest obtained from reference TRBV7-9 and TRBJ2-3, is as follows: DTGVSQNPRHKITKRGQNVTFRCDPISEHNRLYWYRQTLGQGPEFLTYFQNEAQLEKSRLLSDRFSAERPKGSFSTLEIQRTEQGDSAMYLCASSLRDRHTDTQYFGPGTRLTVL.

This clonotype was seen ten or more times. The genes are TRBV24-1 and TRBJ2-7; D ambiguous. The germline CDR1 and CDR2 sequences are KGHDR and SFDVKD. Trimming cost V 1 base and J 7 bases, with 10 bases left between them. This CDR3 has 13 residues. The DNA for the CDR3 is TGTGCCACCAGTGATTTCGGGTCGGCAGAGCAGTACTTC. This sequence encodes CATSDFGSAEQYF.

Comments on this clonotype: A junction boundary mismatches the germline segment, possibly from a read error. The chain combines TRBV5-1 with TRBJ2-1, with D perhaps matching TRBD2 (5 bases). CDR1 is SGHRS and CDR2 is YFSETQ in the germline V gene. The CDR3 is made up of 11 amino acids. CDR3 residues: CASSLSRVHLF. Here the CDR3 DNA reads TGCGCCAGCAGCTTATCGCGGGTGCATCTCTTC.